The 5 T cell receptor beta chains reported below all come from one sample, sequenced in a study of OX40 agonist ivuxolimab in advanced cancers. Here immunoSEQ multiplex PCR was the method, and the copy in TCRdb shows in-frame clones only, minus some. Of around 70,000 clones in the sample, around four fifths were seen once. Sequenced material: CD4+ or CD8+ T cells sorted from blood, taken in a trial of the OX40 agonist ivuxolimab. Receptors were obtained from an adult with an advanced solid tumor such as melanoma, head and neck, liver or kidney cancer.

V gene TRBV29-1 combines with J gene TRBJ1-1; a weak D match, TRBD1 (5 bases). V was pared by 3 bases and J by 5 bases, with 13 bases between. The CDR3 loop spans 13 amino acids. Germline V CDR1 and CDR2: SQVTM, ANQGSEA. CDR3 protein: CSVDRVGGTEAFF. The CDR3 DNA follows: TGCAGCGTTGACAGGGTAGGAGGGACTGAAGCTTTCTTT.

The chain uses TRBV6-6 and TRBJ2-3; TRBD1 or TRBD2 may be the D gene (5 bases each). The V end lost 4 bases, the J end lost 4 bases, and 18 bases lay between the germline ends. The germline V gene has CDR1 MNHNY and CDR2 SVGAGI (reference sequence). There are 16 residues in the CDR3. The CDR3 sequence is CASSLTGTPRPDTQYF. The CDR3 DNA reads TGTGCCAGCAGTTTGACCGGGACCCCCAGACCAGATACGCAGTATTTT.

This chain uses TRBV2 with TRBJ2-7; 7 bases are a match to TRBD1. Per the germline V gene, CDR1 is SNHLY and CDR2 is FYNNEI. This CDR3 spans 14 amino acids. After removal of 6 bases from V and 1 base from J, the junction contained 6 bases not matched to a gene. In DNA, the CDR3 is TGTGCCAGCAGGAGGCAGGGGGAATCCTACGAGCAGTACTTC. Protein product: CASRRQGESYEQYF.

CDR3: CASSPLPGQGFAYEQYF. CDR3 coding DNA: TGTGCCAGCTCACCACTCCCGGGACAGGGGTTCGCCTACGAGCAGTACTTC. This sequence joins TRBV18 and TRBJ2-7; TRBD1 matches 10 bases. Germline CDR1 reads KGHSH; CDR2 reads LQKENI. The CDR3 contains 17 residues. Germline trimming cut 1 base from V and 2 bases from J; bases unmatched to any gene: 8.

The chain is built from TRBV19 and TRBJ2-7; D unresolved. The CDR3 spans 11 residues. Trimming shortened V by 5 bases and J by 4 bases, and 6 bases separated the two germline ends. The germline V gene encodes CDR1 LNHDA and CDR2 SQIVND (reference sequence). The CDR3 nucleotides read TGTGCCAGTAGTCCCGGTTACGAGCAGTACTTC. It codes for CASSPGYEQYF.